Shown below are 3 T cell receptor beta chains from a single sample sequenced in a study of blood T cell repertoires in COVID-19. The assay was immunoSEQ multiplex PCR, and TCRdb's table has in-frame clones only and misses some. The data contain about 240,000 clones, approximately 87% of them singletons. The source material was peripheral blood. Receptors were obtained from a man aged 55 to 69 with acute or convalescent COVID-19.

V usage is TRBV28 and J usage is TRBJ2-1, with 7 bases aligning to TRBD1. The length of the CDR3 is 14 residues. Trimming at V came to 1 base and at J to 8 bases, leaving 5 bases not matched to a gene. The germline V gene encodes CDR1 MDHEN and CDR2 SYDVKM. CDR3 bases: TGTGCCAGCAGTTTATCACAGGGGTTCGATGAGCAGTTCTTC. It specifies CASSLSQGFDEQFF.

V usage is TRBV3-1 (or the pseudogene TRBV3-2) and J usage is TRBJ1-1; D uncertain. Germline V gives CDR1 LGHDT, CDR2 YNNKEL (reference sequence). The CDR3 loop spans 14 amino acids. The ends were cut back, 4 bases at V and 1 base at J, with 10 bases in the middle. CDR3 loop: CASSRGRRNTEAFF. As DNA, the CDR3 is TGTGCCAGCAGCCGAGGGCGACGGAACACTGAAGCTTTCTTT.

This sequence joins TRBV7-2 and TRBJ2-7; D perhaps matches TRBD1 (5 bases). V lost 5 bases to trimming and J lost 5 bases, with 16 bases between them. CDR3 length: 14 residues. The V gene's germline CDR1 is SGHTA and CDR2 FQGNSA. Here the CDR3 DNA reads TGTGCCAGCAGCGAGCAGGGTGTGTCCGACGAGCAGTACTTC. It specifies CASSEQGVSDEQYF.